Presented here are 20 T cell receptor beta chains from one specimen sequenced in a study of T cells in women clearing cervical HPV infection. Profiling relied on immunoSEQ multiplex PCR, and the TCRdb table lists in-frame clones only, not all of them. This listing includes 39,000 or so clones. The specimen sequenced was blood buffy coat. These receptors originate from a woman between 18 and 69 years old with a cervical HPV16 infection that either progressed to CIN3+ or cleared (not recorded which).

Regarding this clone: The CDR3 end falls 3 residues outside the read, so it is completed with the germline J gene. The chain couples TRBV4-1 to TRBJ2-5, with 7 bases lining up with TRBD2. J gave up 5 bases and V 4 bases, and 19 bases lay outside the gene matches. The CDR3 consists of 18 residues. CDR1 MGHRA and CDR2 YSYEKL come from the germline V gene. This CDR3 reads CASSPNIAGVQGWETQYF. Incomplete CDR3 DNA: TGCGCCAGCAGCCCAAATATCGCGGGGGTCCAAGGGTGGGAGACC.

To note about this clone: Sequencing ends 3 residues short of the CDR3 end; the germline J gene provides the rest. This chain connects TRBV6-1 to TRBJ1-1; D is perhaps TRBD1 (6 bases). Deletions cut 0 bases from V and 3 bases from J, with 14 bases between. The CDR3 sequence is 16 residues long. The germline CDR1 and CDR2 sequences are MNHNS and SASEGT. CDR3 bases read: TGTGCCAGCAGTGAAGCATCGGGGGGCAGGGACACTGAA. Translated, it gives CASSEASGGRDTE. From start to end, the CDR3 is CASSEASGGRDTEAFF.

As to this clone: The read ends 3 residues early relative to the CDR3; the germline J gene fills the gap. The V call is TRBV19, the J call TRBJ2-7, with 12 bases matching TRBD2. Trimming at V came to 5 bases and at J to 6 bases, leaving 8 bases not matched to a gene. The CDR3 spans 15 residues. Germline V gene sequence: CDR1 LNHDA, CDR2 SQIVND (reference sequence). The CDR3 sequence: CASSGSSSGGAEQYF. Partial CDR3 DNA: TGTGCCAGTAGTGGAAGTTCTAGCGGGGGGGCCGAG. The variable domain in full, with the rest retrieved from reference TRBV19 and TRBJ2-7, is DGGITQSPKYLFRKEGQNVTLSCEQNLNHDAMYWYRQDPGQGLRLIYYSQIVNDFQKGDIAEGYSVSREKKESFPLTVTSAQKNPTAFYLCASSGSSSGGAEQYFGPGTRLTVT.

In regard to this clone: Read sequence stops 3 residues before the CDR3 end, and the germline J gene provides the missing end. This chain connects TRBV29-1 to TRBJ2-3; D call uncertain. This CDR3 is 13 amino acids long. Trimming left V 1 base short and J 6 bases short, with 11 bases between. Looked up from germline, CDR1 is SQVTM and CDR2 is ANQGSEA. CDR3 bases read: TGCAGCGTTGAAGCTGTCTTGTCGGATACG. Its translation is CSVEAVLSDT. The full-length CDR3 reads as CSVEAVLSDTQYF.

The sequenced CDR3 bases are TGTGCCAGCAGCTTAGCCGGGACAGGGGGATATGGC. Translation gives CASSLAGTGGYG. The full-length CDR3 reads as CASSLAGTGGYGYTF. The V and J genes are TRBV7-9 and TRBJ1-2, with 11 bases fitting TRBD1. The read terminates 3 residues ahead of where the CDR3 ends, so the germline J gene completes it. The CDR3 spans 15 residues. J gave up 5 bases and V 0 bases, and 2 bases lay outside the gene matches. Per the germline V gene, CDR1 is SEHNR and CDR2 is FQNEAQ (reference sequence).

On this clone: Read coverage stops 3 residues before the CDR3 terminus; the germline J gene supplies the remainder. This chain links TRBV7-9 with TRBJ1-2, with 9 bases aligning to TRBD1. V lost 3 bases, J lost 4 bases, and 3 bases stayed unmatched. CDR1 and CDR2 (germline): SEHNR, FQNEAQ (reference sequence). CDR3 length: 14 residues. Partial CDR3 DNA: TGTGCCAGCAGCTTGGGACAGGGCCTCTATGGC. Its translation is CASSLGQGLYG. The whole CDR3 sequence reads CASSLGQGLYGYTF.

Worth noting for this clone: The CDR3 is cut off 3 residues early in the read; its end comes from the germline J gene. This chain links TRBV20-1 with TRBJ2-1, with D hard to call. The ends were cut back, 3 bases at V and 2 bases at J, with 2 bases in the middle. Germline CDR1 DFQATT, CDR2 SNEGSKA (reference sequence). CDR3 length: 11 residues. This chain's CDR3 is CSASAYNEQFF. CDR3 DNA, as far as it was read: TGCAGTGCTAGCGCCTACAATGAG.

Points on this clone: The CDR3 end lies 3 residues beyond the end of the read and is filled in from the germline J gene. This chain links TRBV6-2 or TRBV6-3 with TRBJ2-3; TRBD1 aligns across 8 bases. This CDR3 has 16 residues. Per the germline V gene, CDR1 is MNHEY and CDR2 is SVGEGT. CDR3 loop: CASSYAPTGDNQPQYF. The DNA read from the CDR3 is TGTGCCAGCAGTTACGCTCCGACAGGGGACAATCAGCCG.

In the case of this clone: The read gets to within 3 residues of the CDR3 end, and the germline J gene fills in the rest. This rearrangement joins TRBV30 to TRBJ1-2; D is ambiguous. The CDR3 is 15 amino acids. CDR1 and CDR2 (germline): GTSNPN, SVGIG (reference sequence). CDR3 DNA, as far as it was read: TGTGCCTGGAGTGTACGGCTAGCGGTCAAGGATACC. This encodes CAWSVRLAVKDT. The whole CDR3 reads CAWSVRLAVKDTYTF.

As for this clone: Read sequence stops 3 residues before the CDR3 end, and the germline J gene provides the missing end. The gene calls are TRBV18 and TRBJ1-2; the D gene is possibly TRBD1 (5 bases). The CDR3 runs to 17 residues. Trimming shortened V by 0 bases and J by 3 bases, and 17 bases separated the two germline ends. The germline gives CDR1 KGHSH, CDR2 LQKENI. The CDR3 spells CASSPPEGQFGDYGYTF. CDR3 bases read: TGTGCCAGCTCACCACCGGAGGGGCAGTTTGGGGACTATGGC. Full variable domain (outside the CDR3, taken from reference TRBV18 and TRBJ1-2): NAGVMQNPRHLVRRRGQEARLRCSPMKGHSHVYWYRQLPEEGLKFMVYLQKENIIDESGMPKERFSAEFPKEGPSILRIQQVVRGDSAAYFCASSPPEGQFGDYGYTFGSGTRLTVV.

Of note for this clone: At one end the junction does not follow the germline gene, possibly because of a read error. The CDR3 goes on 3 residues after the read ends, and that part is filled in from the germline J gene. The chain combines TRBV19 with TRBJ2-3, with D tentatively TRBD1 (6 bases). Per germline, CDR1 LNHDA and CDR2 SQIVND (reference sequence). The CDR3 sequence is 14 residues long. This chain's CDR3 is CASGIGTGLETQYF. The part of the CDR3 DNA that was read is TGTGCCAGTGGTATAGGAACAGGGCTCGAGACG.

Note on this clone: The read falls 3 residues short of the CDR3 end, and the missing part is taken from the germline J gene. The chain is built from TRBV2 and TRBJ1-1, with TRBD1 matching 7 bases. CDR1 is SNHLY, CDR2 FYNNEI, per germline. J was trimmed by 3 bases and V by 5 bases; bases with no gene match: 3. The CDR3 runs to 13 residues. Incomplete CDR3 DNA: TGTGCCAGCAGTAGACAGGGTTACACTGAA. Protein product: CASSRQGYTE. The entire CDR3 reads CASSRQGYTEAFF.

As to this clone: The read terminates 3 residues before the CDR3 end, so the remaining end is supplied by the germline J gene. The chain combines TRBV19 with TRBJ2-4, with 7 bases fitting TRBD1. Trimming cost V 0 bases and J 0 bases; bases outside gene matches: 5. CDR1 is LNHDA and CDR2 is SQIVND in the germline V gene (reference sequence). CDR3 length equals 17 residues. Partial CDR3 DNA: TGTGCCAGTAGTATAGACGGGACAGTCCTAGCCAAAAACATT. Translated, it gives CASSIDGTVLAKNI. Given in full, the CDR3 is CASSIDGTVLAKNIQYF.

Details on this clone: Read data end 3 residues before the CDR3 end; the end is taken from the germline J gene. V gene TRBV6-1 combines with J gene TRBJ2-3; 8 bases line up with TRBD1. This CDR3 contains 15 residues. CDR1 and CDR2 from the germline V gene are MNHNS and SASEGT. The V and J ends lost 4 bases and 0 bases, in that order; junction bases with no gene match: 3. The chain's CDR3 is CASSATGESTDTQYF. Partial CDR3 DNA: TGTGCCAGCAGTGCGACAGGGGAGAGCACAGATACG.

Concerning this clone itself: Sequencing ends 3 residues short of the CDR3 end; the germline J gene provides the rest. The rearrangement uses TRBV7-8 and TRBJ2-2, with 9 bases identical to TRBD1. Germline values: CDR1 SGHVS, CDR2 FQNEAQ. The CDR3 consists of 16 residues. CDR3 DNA, as far as it was read: TGTGCCAGCAGCTCCACAGGGGGCGCCGGTAATGAAAAG. Its translation: CASSSTGGAGNEK. In full, the CDR3 reads CASSSTGGAGNEKLFF.

A word on this clone: The sequence runs out 3 residues before the end of the CDR3; the remainder is reconstructed from the germline J gene. This chain uses TRBV7-2 with TRBJ1-4; TRBD1 matches at 10 bases. This CDR3 is built from 14 residues. The germline V gene has CDR1 SGHTA and CDR2 FQGNSA. The CDR3 is CASPDRGLNSPLFF. The DNA read from the CDR3 is TGTGCCAGCCCAGACAGGGGGCTGAATTCACCA.

Concerning this clone: The read ends 3 residues early relative to the CDR3; the germline J gene fills the gap. The chain has TRBV30 and TRBJ2-2, with D possibly TRBD1 on 6 matching bases. V was shortened by 3 bases and J by 6 bases, with 20 bases between the two germline ends. Germline V CDR1 and CDR2: GTSNPN, SVGIG (reference sequence). The CDR3 has 16 residues. CDR3 sequence: CAWSDRANRDAGELFF. CDR3 bases read: TGTGCCTGGAGCGATAGGGCGAACAGGGATGCCGGGGAG.

CDR3 DNA, as far as it was read: TGTGCCAGCAGCTTGATGGCAGGGGTGGGCACAGATACG. It specifies CASSLMAGVGTDT. The full-length CDR3 reads as CASSLMAGVGTDTQYF. The rearrangement uses TRBV7-6 and TRBJ2-3; TRBD1 might be the D (6 bases). The DNA ends 3 residues before the CDR3 does, and the rest of the CDR3 is filled in from the germline J gene. The CDR3 spans 16 residues. The V end was cut by 3 bases, the J end by 1 base, with 14 bases between. CDR1 is SGHVS, CDR2 FNYEAQ, per germline.

CDR3 bases read: TGTGCCAGCAGTTTATATCCGGACAGGCTAGCCAAAAACATT. Protein: CASSLYPDRLAKNI. In full, the CDR3 is CASSLYPDRLAKNIQYF. J is TRBJ2-4 and V is TRBV28; TRBD1 agrees at 7 bases. The missing CDR3 end, 3 residues past where the read stops, is filled in from the germline J gene. This CDR3 contains 17 residues. Per the germline V gene, CDR1 is MDHEN and CDR2 is SYDVKM. Trimming removed 1 base from V and 0 bases from J; junction bases left unmatched: 6.

Remarks on this clone: The CDR3 end lies 3 residues beyond the end of the read and is filled in from the germline J gene. The chain joins TRBV2 to TRBJ1-1; D possibly corresponds to TRBD1 (6 bases). The CDR3 totals 15 residues. CDR1 is SNHLY, CDR2 FYNNEI, per germline. V shed 6 bases and J shed 4 bases, with 18 bases lying between them. Partial CDR3 DNA: TGTGCCAGCAGATCCACAGGGATCGGGAGCACTGAA. Protein product: CASRSTGIGSTE. The entire CDR3 protein is CASRSTGIGSTEAFF.